Presented here are 4 T cell receptor beta chains from one specimen sequenced in a study of a mutant IDH1 vaccine in newly diagnosed glioma. Clones were sequenced by immunoSEQ multiplex PCR, and TCRdb holds only the in-frame ones, with some missing. The sample includes about 43,000 clones, about 88% seen only once; the top ten take 2% to 2.5%. The time point is: week 23, last vaccination. Alongside topical imiquimod, each dose of vaccine comprised 300 ug of mutant IDH1 20-mer peptide. Their cognate antigens are unknown. This specimen consisted of PBMCs, obtained from a glioma patient whose treatment included an IDH1 peptide vaccine. These receptors all stem from a woman under 30 with glioma. Some clones in this sample may be carry-over from other donors' samples.

This clone was seen a handful of times. This chain uses TRBV25-1 with TRBJ2-3, with TRBD2 identical over 11 bases. Germline CDR1 is MGHDK and CDR2 is SYGVNS. Unmatched junction bases numbered 8, after V lost 4 bases and J lost 2 bases. The CDR3 loop spans 17 amino acids. The CDR3 here is CASSALGLAGFTDTQYF. In DNA form, the CDR3 reads TGTGCCAGCAGTGCACTCGGACTAGCGGGTTTCACAGATACGCAGTATTTT.

This chain joins TRBV14 and TRBJ1-2; TRBD1 is a possible D gene (5 bases). V was cut by 4 bases and J by 8 bases, with 17 bases left in between. The CDR3 extends over 14 amino acids. Germline V lookup: CDR1 SGHDN, CDR2 FVKESK. The CDR3 is CASSPRPGRWGYTF. CDR3 coding DNA: TGTGCCAGCAGCCCCCGACCAGGGCGATGGGGCTACACCTTC.

This chain connects TRBV19 to TRBJ2-6; D is perhaps TRBD2 (6 bases). The CDR3 has 14 residues. The V end was cut by 10 bases, the J end by 0 bases, with 10 bases between. The germline V gene encodes CDR1 LNHDA and CDR2 SQIVND (reference sequence). The CDR3 protein is CATARGSGANVLTF. CDR3 coding DNA: TGTGCCACCGCGCGGGGCTCTGGGGCCAACGTCCTGACTTTC.

This rearrangement joins TRBV7-3 to TRBJ1-5; 8 bases match TRBD1. CDR1 and CDR2 (germline): SGHTA, FQGTGA. The CDR3 spans 14 residues. The junction had 9 bases not matched to a gene; V was cut back by 4 bases and J by 10 bases. CDR3 amino acids: CASSSRQGIYPQHF. In nucleotides, the CDR3 is TGTGCCAGCAGCTCTCGACAGGGGATTTATCCCCAGCATTTT.